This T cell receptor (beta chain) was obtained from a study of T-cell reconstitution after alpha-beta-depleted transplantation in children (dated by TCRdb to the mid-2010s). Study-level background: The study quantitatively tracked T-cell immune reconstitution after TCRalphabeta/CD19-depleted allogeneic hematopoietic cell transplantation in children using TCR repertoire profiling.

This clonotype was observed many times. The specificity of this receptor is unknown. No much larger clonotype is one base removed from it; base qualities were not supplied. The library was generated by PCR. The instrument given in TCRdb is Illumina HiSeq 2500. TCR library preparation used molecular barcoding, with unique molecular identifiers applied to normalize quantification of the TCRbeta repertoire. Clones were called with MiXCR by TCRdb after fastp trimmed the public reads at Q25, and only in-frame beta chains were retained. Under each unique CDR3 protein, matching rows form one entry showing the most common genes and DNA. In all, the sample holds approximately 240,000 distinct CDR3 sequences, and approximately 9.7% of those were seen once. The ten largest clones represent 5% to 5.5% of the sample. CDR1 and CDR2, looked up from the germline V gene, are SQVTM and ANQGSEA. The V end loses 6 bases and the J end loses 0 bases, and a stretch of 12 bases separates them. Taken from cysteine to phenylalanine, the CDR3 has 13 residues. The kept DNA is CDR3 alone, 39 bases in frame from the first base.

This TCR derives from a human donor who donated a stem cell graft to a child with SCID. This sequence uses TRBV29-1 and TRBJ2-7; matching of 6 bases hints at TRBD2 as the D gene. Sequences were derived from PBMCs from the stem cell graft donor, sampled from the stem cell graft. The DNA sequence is TGCAGCGTCGGAGGGGAAAACTCCTACGAGCAGTACTTC. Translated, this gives CSVGGENSYEQYF.